This entry concerns a single T cell receptor beta chain. Its antigen is not known. V lost 5 bases, J lost 0 bases, and 26 bases lay in between. The CDR3 is 21 amino acids. Germline lookup yields CDR1 SGHAT and CDR2 FQNNGV. The sample belongs to a study of tumor-infiltrating lymphocytes in primary liver carcinoma. Study-level information: The patient population consisted of men and women between 30 and 69 years of age. Samples produced roughly 3.65 to 7.5 million productive TCRbeta reads, comparable across tissue types. Study conclusions and caveats: Only about 7-24% of top clones appeared in all five tumor regions.

Total RNA (approximately 0.5 ug) served as template for TCR beta cDNA synthesis primed by a constant-region primer. Slightly modified ARM-PCR served as the procedure for the TCR beta libraries. These libraries came from three rounds of nested multiplex PCR. Primers for the first two PCR rounds were TRBV1-TRBV30 forward primers and a C-beta reverse primer (roughly 10 cycles per round). TCRdb ran MiXCR on the multiplex PCR reads and lists one entry per CDR3 protein. The repertoire consists of more than 45,000 distinct CDR3 sequences, with 70% to 80% occurring once and the leading ten covering approximately 24%. Both RNA and DNA were isolated together from around 20-30 mg of bulk tissue that had not been sorted. The patients carried chronic HBV infection and had received no treatment.

This sequence joins TRBV11-2 and TRBJ2-6; weak D call: TRBD1 (8 bases). The sequence came from a man in his forties with primary liver carcinoma and hepatitis B virus infection. Sequenced sample: liver tumor tissue from sampling region 5. Subset specified: tumor region T5, tumor centre. CDR3 sequence: CASSMAGDRGIYLSGANVLTF. CDR3 DNA: TGTGCCAGCAGCATGGCGGGAGACAGGGGCATTTACCTCTCTGGGGCCAACGTCCTGACTTTC. Complete variable domain (other parts from reference TRBV11-2 and TRBJ2-6): EAGVAQSPRYKIIEKRQSVAFWCNPISGHATLYWYQQILGQGPKLLIQFQNNGVVDDSQLPKDRFSAERLKGVDSTLKIQPAKLEDSAVYLCASSMAGDRGIYLSGANVLTFGAGSRLTVL.